This T cell receptor (beta chain) was identified in a study of T cell repertoires in aging, cancer and after chemotherapy. For the study at large: Healthy donor repertoires were recorded over several months to years and showed clear clonal overlap. General observations from the study: Compared with age-matched healthy donors, untreated hematological or solid cancer patients showed higher blood TCR clonality. In each cancer cohort, median generation probability increased across chemotherapy, suggesting thymic output rebounded. Healthy donors lost TCR diversity with age mainly through richness, cancer patients through richness and evenness.

The V and J ends lost 5 bases and 6 bases respectively, with 5 bases between them. The CDR3 extends over 11 amino acids. Germline CDR1 MNHEY, CDR2 SMNVEV (reference sequence). In regard to this clonotype: Antigen: not known.

TRB rearrangements spanning V, D and J were amplified using mixed TRB-A/B primers. TCRdb independently ran MiXCR on the multiplex PCR reads; one entry per CDR3 protein. The sample contains more than 10,000 distinct CDR3 sequences, 30% to 35% of which appear only once. Peripheral blood genomic DNA, not sorted cells or RNA, was the template. This chain connects TRBV27 to TRBJ2-4; D unresolved. This TCR was recovered from a human donor in good health. The donor label of this sample is uncertain. The sample taken for sequencing was blood. CDR3 coding DNA: TGTGCCAGCAGTCTTCGAAACATTCAGTACTTC. Its translation: CASSLRNIQYF.